The 20 T cell receptor beta chains below come from one sample, sequenced in a study of identical twins. TCRdb used MiXCR to reprocess the 5' RACE reads, holding one entry per CDR3 protein. This table has roughly 770,000 distinct CDR3 sequences, about 18% appearing once. In addition, the sample was reused for a study of T cells expressing NK-cell markers.

What was sequenced was PBMCs. Receptors were obtained from a woman under 30 in good health.

In nucleotides, the CDR3 is TGTGCCAGCAGCTTACCGGGGGTTCTCCACTACGAGCAGTACTTC. Translating gives CASSLPGVLHYEQYF. V usage is TRBV11-3 and J usage is TRBJ2-7; TRBD2 might be the D (6 bases). V was trimmed by 2 bases and J by 3 bases, leaving 14 bases between them. Germline CDR1 reads SGHNT; CDR2 reads YENEEA. This CDR3 comprises 15 residues.

The chain is built from TRBV2 and TRBJ1-2; the match to TRBD1 covers 12 bases. Unmatched junction bases numbered 12, after V lost 4 bases and J lost 0 bases. The CDR3 is 19 amino acids. Germline loops: CDR1 SNHLY, CDR2 FYNNEI. DNA of the CDR3: TGTGCCAGCAGTGTCCGCCGGGACAGGGGGCGCGTAGCTAACTATGGCTACACCTTC. It is translated as CASSVRRDRGRVANYGYTF.

Many counts were recorded for this clonotype. The chain has TRBV20-1 and TRBJ2-7; 11 bases match TRBD1. CDR3 length: 15 amino acids. V trimming: 3 bases; J trimming: 3 bases; junction bases outside the gene matches: 7. Germline V gene data show CDR1 as DFQATT and CDR2 as SNEGSKA (reference sequence). CDR3 DNA: TGCAGTGCTAGGCCCACGGGACAGGGGGACTACGAGCAGTACTTC. Protein product: CSARPTGQGDYEQYF.

This CDR3 is CATSDPDTIDTQYF. Here the CDR3 DNA reads TGTGCCACCAGTGACCCAGACACCATAGATACGCAGTATTTT. J is TRBJ2-3 and V is TRBV24-1; D gene ambiguous. V was pared by 4 bases and J by 5 bases, with 12 bases between. The germline V gene encodes CDR1 KGHDR and CDR2 SFDVKD. This CDR3 spans 14 amino acids.

V usage is TRBV6-1 and J usage is TRBJ1-2, with a possible D match to TRBD1 (5 bases). The CDR3 is made up of 15 amino acids. CDR1 and CDR2 from the germline V gene are MNHNS and SASEGT. Between the trimmed V and J ends, which lost 5 bases and 8 bases, there was a span of 21 bases. CDR3 residues: CASSPTRGGRGGYTF. The CDR3 DNA sequence: TGTGCCAGCAGTCCGACGCGTGGGGGACGGGGGGGCTACACCTTC.

The chain joins TRBV20-1 to TRBJ2-5, with 8 bases fitting TRBD2. Germline CDR1 is DFQATT and CDR2 is SNEGSKA (reference sequence). Germline trimming cut 6 bases from V and 1 base from J; bases unmatched to any gene: 13. This CDR3 is 16 amino acids long. This CDR3 reads CSAPRRIAGPQETQYF. CDR3 coding DNA: TGCAGTGCCCCACGGCGAATAGCGGGACCCCAAGAGACCCAGTACTTC.

This clonotype was picked up many times. The gene calls are TRBV6-5 and TRBJ1-2; D uncertain. Germline V lookup: CDR1 MNHEY, CDR2 SVGAGI. The CDR3 spans 14 residues. V lost 2 bases and J lost 2, with 9 bases in between. The CDR3 nucleotides read TGTGCCAGCAGTTACAATGTGGGGAACTATGGCTACACCTTC. It yields the protein CASSYNVGNYGYTF.

Only a few counts were recorded for this clonotype. The chain links TRBV20-1 to TRBJ2-3; D might be TRBD1 (5 bases). Germline V gene data show CDR1 as DFQATT and CDR2 as SNEGSKA (reference sequence). This CDR3 comprises 13 residues. Trimming removed 1 base at V and 6 bases at J, with 11 bases between. CDR3 amino acids: CSARGIAGDTQYF. Written as DNA, the CDR3 is TGCAGTGCTAGAGGCATAGCAGGGGATACGCAGTATTTT.

This clonotype was observed a few times. The genes are TRBV20-1 and TRBJ2-3; 10 bases map to TRBD2. With 6 bases clipped from V and 5 bases from J, the junction kept 8 bases outside the gene matches. The CDR3 sequence is 14 residues long. Germline V CDR1 and CDR2: DFQATT, SNEGSKA (reference sequence). CDR3 DNA: TGCAGTGCGCCTAAGCGGGGGGGCGGAGATACGCAGTATTTT. This codes for CSAPKRGGGDTQYF.

This clonotype turned up a few times. This sequence joins TRBV20-1 and TRBJ1-6; D gene uncertain. The germline CDR1 and CDR2 sequences are DFQATT and SNEGSKA (reference sequence). Trimming cost V 3 bases and J 7 bases, with 13 bases left between them. There are 14 residues in the CDR3. The CDR3 loop reads CSASRRTINSPLHF. The CDR3 coding sequence is TGCAGTGCTAGTCGGCGGACCATCAATTCACCCCTCCACTTT.

CDR3 region: CASPLPGGANVLTF. CDR3 sequence (DNA): TGTGCCAGCCCTTTACCGGGTGGGGCCAACGTCCTGACTTTC. V usage is TRBV25-1 and J usage is TRBJ2-6; D not certain. CDR3 size: 14 residues. V lost 8 bases and J lost 3, with 11 bases in between. Per the germline V gene, CDR1 is MGHDK and CDR2 is SYGVNS. Combining the CDR3 with reference TRBV25-1 and TRBJ2-6 gives the whole variable domain EADIYQTPRYLVIGTGKKITLECSQTMGHDKMYWYQQDPGMELHLIHYSYGVNSTEKGDLSSESTVSRIRTEHFPLTLESARPSHTSQYLCASPLPGGANVLTFGAGSRLTVL.

This clonotype turned up a few times. The rearrangement links TRBV5-1 to TRBJ2-3, with D possibly matching TRBD2 (5 bases). The CDR3 covers 15 residues. Trimming pared 0 bases from V and 3 bases from J, leaving 11 bases between. The V gene's germline CDR1 is SGHRS and CDR2 YFSETQ. CDR3 coding DNA: TGCGCCAGCAGCTTGGAGGGCGCGGGTACAGATACGCAGTATTTT. Its translation: CASSLEGAGTDTQYF.

This clonotype was seen ten or more times. The chain employs TRBV7-6 and TRBJ2-3; the D gene is possibly TRBD2 (5 bases). V lost 6 bases to trimming and J lost 4 bases, with 11 bases between them. CDR1 is SGHVS and CDR2 is FNYEAQ in the germline V gene. There are 13 residues in the CDR3. The chain's CDR3 is CASSPRRADTQYF. CDR3 sequence (DNA): TGTGCCAGCAGTCCTAGGCGGGCAGATACGCAGTATTTT.

This clonotype came up many times. The chain carries TRBV5-1 and TRBJ2-7; 7 nucleotides align to TRBD1. Germline trimming cut 3 bases from V and 3 bases from J; bases unmatched to any gene: 12. Germline loops: CDR1 SGHRS, CDR2 YFSETQ. The CDR3 runs to 16 residues. Here the CDR3 reads CASSSRQGDPFYEQYF. The CDR3 region has the DNA TGCGCCAGCAGCTCCAGACAGGGCGATCCTTTCTACGAGCAGTACTTC.

The gene calls are TRBV6-2 or TRBV6-3 and TRBJ2-7; D not resolved. Germline assignment: CDR1 MNHEY and CDR2 SVGEGT. With 2 bases removed from V and 3 bases from J, the gap between germline ends came to 8 bases. This CDR3 has 13 residues. This CDR3 is CASSYGNIYEQYF. CDR3 in DNA: TGTGCCAGCAGTTACGGGAACATCTACGAGCAGTACTTC.

V gene TRBV12-3 or TRBV12-4 combines with J gene TRBJ2-7; no definite D call. Trimming took 7 bases from V and 0 from J, leaving 13 bases between them. CDR3 length: 14 residues. CDR3 loop: CASNPFGLSYEQYF. The CDR3 DNA reads as TGTGCCAGCAACCCCTTCGGCCTCTCCTACGAGCAGTACTTC.

This clonotype was detected only a few times. The rearrangement links TRBV20-1 to TRBJ2-1, with 8 bases fitting TRBD2. CDR1 DFQATT and CDR2 SNEGSKA come from the germline V gene (reference sequence). The CDR3 contains 17 residues. After removal of 1 base from V and 7 bases from J, the junction contained 15 bases not matched to a gene. CDR3 nucleotides: TGCAGTGCTAGAGGGACCCGGAGCGGGAGAATCGGAAATGAGCAGTTCTTC. Protein product: CSARGTRSGRIGNEQFF.

Only a few counts were recorded for this clonotype. The chain couples TRBV20-1 to TRBJ1-5; tentative D call: TRBD1 (6 bases). Germline V gives CDR1 DFQATT, CDR2 SNEGSKA (reference sequence). This CDR3 is built from 15 residues. V lost 1 base, J lost 2 bases, and 12 bases lay in between. The CDR3 nucleotides read TGCAGTGCTAGAGGGAACAGGGTTGGCAATCAGCCCCAGCATTTT. Translating gives CSARGNRVGNQPQHF.

The V call is TRBV12-3 or TRBV12-4, the J call TRBJ2-7; the match to TRBD1 covers 10 bases. V shed 6 bases, J shed 0 bases, and the junction held 5 bases outside the gene matches. The CDR3 is made up of 15 amino acids. The CDR3 DNA is TGTGCCAGCAGGCGACAGGGGGCCGCCTCCTACGAGCAGTACTTC. Amino acids: CASRRQGAASYEQYF.

The rearrangement joins TRBV6-5 to TRBJ1-3, with D unresolved. Germline V lookup: CDR1 MNHEY, CDR2 SVGAGI. The CDR3 covers 14 residues. The V gene lost 2 bases and the J gene lost 2 bases, with 7 bases spanning the gap. The CDR3 spells CASSYRAAGNTIYF. The CDR3 region has the DNA TGTGCCAGCAGTTACCGGGCGGCTGGAAACACCATATATTTT.